The 16 T cell receptor beta chains given below trace back to one sample, sequenced in a study of blood T cell repertoires in COVID-19. Here immunoSEQ multiplex PCR was the method, and the copy in TCRdb shows in-frame clones only, minus some. The sample lists roughly 52,000 clones; roughly 89% were seen once. Material for sequencing was peripheral blood. These receptors were collected from a man aged 40-50 years with COVID-19, enrolled during active disease.

The chain couples TRBV6-5 to TRBJ1-2; no clear D. Germline V gene sequence: CDR1 MNHEY, CDR2 SVGAGI. The V end was cut by 2 bases, the J end by 8 bases, with 12 bases between. This CDR3 has 13 amino acids. CDR3 protein: CASSYARSEGYTF. DNA for the CDR3: TGTGCCAGCAGTTACGCCAGGTCGGAAGGCTACACCTTC.

This chain uses TRBV5-5 with TRBJ1-2; no clear D. Germline CDR1 and CDR2: SGHKS and YYEKEE (reference sequence). The germline V and J ends were trimmed by 4 bases and 7 bases, with 20 bases remaining between them. This CDR3 region has 15 residues. The CDR3 loop is CASSQHLEPDGGYTF. The CDR3 DNA reads as TGTGCCAGCAGCCAACACCTAGAGCCTGACGGTGGCTACACCTTC.

The chain carries TRBV6-5 and TRBJ1-3; D perhaps matches TRBD1 (5 bases). CDR3 length equals 15 residues. Germline loops: CDR1 MNHEY, CDR2 SVGAGI. The V end was cut by 6 bases, the J end by 0 bases, with 12 bases between. The chain's CDR3 is CASRVDRNSGNTIYF. CDR3 DNA: TGTGCCAGCAGGGTCGACAGAAACTCTGGAAACACCATATATTTT.

The chain links TRBV9 to TRBJ2-4, with TRBD1 matching 10 bases. The CDR3 runs 14 residues. Looked up from germline, CDR1 is SGDLS and CDR2 is YYNGEE. J lost 11 bases, V lost 0 bases, and 5 bases had no gene match. CDR3 DNA: TGTGCCAGCAGCGTAGCCGACAGGGGGCCACTTCAGTACTTC. As protein: CASSVADRGPLQYF.

The rearrangement joins TRBV19 to TRBJ2-1; 10 nucleotides match TRBD2. Germline V lookup: CDR1 LNHDA, CDR2 SQIVND (reference sequence). The CDR3 is 16 amino acids. Unmatched junction bases numbered 8, after V lost 0 bases and J lost 9 bases. The CDR3 DNA reads as TGTGCCAGTAGTATAGAAGCCCTAGCGGGAGTGAGTGAGCAGTTCTTC. Its protein is CASSIEALAGVSEQFF.

The CDR3 DNA reads TGTGCCAGCAGCCCAACTAGGACGGAGACCCAGTACTTC. Translated, it gives CASSPTRTETQYF. The V and J genes are TRBV12-3 or TRBV12-4 and TRBJ2-5; TRBD2 is a possible D gene (5 bases). The V end was cut by 6 bases, the J end by 5 bases, with 13 bases between. CDR3 length equals 13 residues.

The chain recombines TRBV7-9 with TRBJ1-2, with D tentatively TRBD1 (5 bases). This CDR3 region has 14 residues. Germline assignment: CDR1 SEHNR and CDR2 FQNEAQ (reference sequence). V lost 1 base and J 4 bases, leaving 10 bases between the germline ends. DNA of the CDR3: TGTGCCAGCAGCTTAGAAGGGGCCGCCTATGGCTACACCTTC. Its protein product is CASSLEGAAYGYTF.

The chain joins TRBV6-5 to TRBJ1-2, with D hard to call. The V end was cut by 6 bases, the J end by 2 bases, with 13 bases between. The CDR3 consists of 14 residues. Germline CDR1 is MNHEY and CDR2 is SVGAGI. CDR3: CASSDRVSNYGYTF. CDR3 DNA: TGTGCCAGCAGCGATCGGGTCTCCAACTATGGCTACACCTTC.

In this sample, this clone turned up once. J is TRBJ1-1 and V is TRBV5-1, with unresolved D. Germline CDR1 is SGHRS and CDR2 is YFSETQ. Between the trimmed V and J ends, which lost 3 bases and 0 bases, there was a span of 15 bases. This CDR3 region has 16 residues. CDR3 in amino acids: CASSSMPAGMNTEAFF. The DNA of the CDR3 is TGCGCCAGCAGCTCTATGCCGGCAGGTATGAACACTGAAGCTTTCTTT.

This chain joins TRBV14 and TRBJ2-7; TRBD2 matches at 8 bases. The CDR3 is made up of 18 amino acids. V gave up 4 bases and J gave up 6 bases; unmatched junction bases: 20. The germline CDR1 and CDR2 sequences are SGHDN and FVKESK. CDR3 residues: CASSPQPRWVSGVGEQYF. The CDR3 DNA sequence: TGTGCCAGCAGCCCCCAGCCCCGTTGGGTTAGCGGGGTAGGCGAGCAGTACTTC.

The genes are TRBV19 and TRBJ1-6; D gene ambiguous. The V end lost 8 bases, the J end lost 7 bases, and 15 bases lay between the germline ends. The CDR3 is 14 amino acids. The germline gives CDR1 LNHDA, CDR2 SQIVND (reference sequence). CDR3 in amino acids: CASGRVGSNSPLHF. The DNA for the CDR3 is TGTGCCAGTGGAAGAGTGGGCAGCAATTCACCCCTCCACTTT.

The CDR3 spells CASSWGLGISYEQYF. The DNA of the CDR3 is TGCGCCAGCAGCTGGGGGCTCGGGATCTCCTACGAGCAGTACTTC. J is TRBJ2-7 and V is TRBV5-1; D may be TRBD1 (6 bases). There are 15 residues in the CDR3. V was cut by 3 bases and J by 0 bases, with 13 bases left in between. Germline CDR1 reads SGHRS; CDR2 reads YFSETQ.

The chain recombines TRBV7-6 with TRBJ2-5; D unclear. V lost 1 base and J lost 5, with 8 bases in between. Per germline, CDR1 SGHVS and CDR2 FNYEAQ. CDR3 length: 13 residues. The CDR3 coding sequence is TGTGCCAGCAGCTTAGGGTTCCGGGAGACCCAGTACTTC. The encoded protein is CASSLGFRETQYF.

This chain uses TRBV9 with TRBJ2-1; TRBD2 aligns across 9 bases. Germline V lookup: CDR1 SGDLS, CDR2 YYNGEE. V lost 4 bases, J lost 6 bases, and 8 bases stayed unmatched. The CDR3 extends over 15 amino acids. In nucleotides, the CDR3 is TGTGCCAGCAGCCCCCCGGGACTAGCCGGCAATGAGCAGTTCTTC. As protein: CASSPPGLAGNEQFF.

A word on this clone: Other DNA sequences from this sample encode an identical CDR3 as well. The V call is TRBV6-5, the J call TRBJ1-4; D possibly corresponds to TRBD1 (6 bases). V gave up 0 bases and J gave up 7 bases, with 6 bases separating them. The CDR3 sequence is 13 residues long. The germline V gene encodes CDR1 MNHEY and CDR2 SVGAGI. CDR3 sequence: CASSYSGGEKLFF. In DNA, the CDR3 is TGTGCCAGCAGTTACTCAGGGGGTGAAAAACTGTTTTTT.

This chain links TRBV7-8 with TRBJ2-7, with TRBD1 matching 8 bases. CDR1 is SGHVS and CDR2 is FQNEAQ in the germline V gene. The length of the CDR3 is 13 residues. Trimming removed 3 bases from V and 7 bases from J; junction bases left unmatched: 5. The CDR3 is CASSFQGASEQYF. The DNA of the CDR3 is TGTGCCAGCAGCTTTCAGGGGGCGAGTGAGCAGTACTTC.